A selection of T cell receptor beta chains follows, all from one sample in a study of T cell repertoires in cytomegalovirus infection. TCRdb used MiXCR to reprocess the reads, holding one entry per CDR3 protein. The profile shows 500,000 to 600,000 distinct CDR3 sequences, 16% of them singletons. Material for sequencing was CD8+ T cells from PBMCs. Receptors were obtained from a human donor in good health (CMV status not recorded). Some clones in this sample may be carry-over from other donors' samples. CDR3s include the opening cysteine and the closing phenylalanine or tryptophan. The D gene is left open where the match is weak. Clone size, where shown, is once, few, many, or a class for clones that have expanded.

V: TRBV20-1; D: TRBD1; size: few; J: TRBJ1-5; CDR3: CSAWGQLNSNQPQHF; DNA: TGCAGTGCATGGGGACAGCTAAATAGCAATCAGCCCCAGCATTTT
V: TRBV2; D: NA; size: NA; J: TRBJ2-7; CDR3: CASSGASLQYF; DNA: TGTGCCAGCAGTGGAGCTTCTCTGCAGTACTTC
V: TRBV27; D: TRBD1; size: NA; J: TRBJ2-1; CDR3: CASSLPGTGRNNEQFF; DNA: TGTGCCAGCAGTTTACCCGGGACAGGGAGAAACAATGAGCAGTTCTTC
V: TRBV28; D: TRBD1; size: many; J: TRBJ1-4; CDR3: CASSSWDRTNEKLFF; DNA: TGTGCCAGCAGTTCCTGGGACAGAACTAATGAAAAACTGTTTTTT
V: TRBV14; D: NA; size: few; J: TRBJ1-2; CDR3: CASSYGPNYGYTF; DNA: TGTGCCAGCAGCTACGGACCTAACTATGGCTACACCTTC
V: TRBV7-6; D: TRBD2; size: many; J: TRBJ2-1; CDR3: CASSLEWGGRSSYNEQFF; DNA: TGTGCCAGCAGCTTAGAGTGGGGCGGGAGGAGTTCCTACAATGAGCAGTTCTTC
V: TRBV7-2; D: NA; size: NA; J: TRBJ1-5; CDR3: CASSLEAFSIQPHHF; DNA: TGTGCCAGCAGCTTAGAGGCATTTAGCATTCAGCCCCATCATTTT
V: TRBV15; D: TRBD2; size: few; J: TRBJ2-5; CDR3: CATSRTSRLAENQETQYF; DNA: TGTGCCACCAGCAGAACTTCGAGACTAGCGGAGAACCAAGAGACCCAGTACTTC
V: TRBV3-1; D: TRBD2; size: NA; J: TRBJ2-1; CDR3: CASSGGLATDNEQFF; DNA: TGTGCCAGCAGCGGGGGACTAGCGACCGACAATGAGCAGTTCTTC
V: TRBV7-8; D: NA; size: many; J: TRBJ2-7; CDR3: CASTRGQRDEQYF; DNA: TGTGCCAGCACCCGGGGGCAACGGGACGAGCAGTACTTC
V: TRBV5-8; D: NA; size: NA; J: TRBJ1-2; CDR3: CASSSGEGDYAPGYTF; DNA: TGTGCCAGCAGCTCAGGGGAAGGTGATTATGCTCCCGGCTACACCTTC
V: TRBV7-2; D: NA; size: many; J: TRBJ2-7; CDR3: CASSLETGNEQYF; DNA: TGTGCCAGCAGCTTAGAAACAGGGAACGAGCAGTACTTC
V: TRBV3-1; D: NA; size: NA; J: TRBJ2-1; CDR3: CASSQGVGTGYNEQFF; DNA: TGTGCCAGCAGCCAAGGTGTAGGGACGGGCTACAATGAGCAGTTCTTC
V: TRBV28; D: TRBD1; size: few; J: TRBJ2-5; CDR3: CASSWVDTGQDQETQYF; DNA: TGTGCCAGCAGCTGGGTAGACACCGGACAGGACCAAGAGACCCAGTACTTC
V: TRBV20-1; D: TRBD2; size: NA; J: TRBJ2-3; CDR3: CSARAGVDLTQYF; DNA: TGCAGTGCTAGGGCGGGAGTGGATCTCACGCAGTATTTT
V: TRBV7-6; D: NA; size: many; J: TRBJ1-1; CDR3: CASSLGGGITEAFF; DNA: TGTGCCAGCAGCTTAGGAGGGGGGATAACTGAAGCTTTCTTT
V: TRBV28; D: NA; size: few; J: TRBJ2-7; CDR3: CASSPLNEQYF; DNA: TGTGCCAGCAGTCCATTGAACGAGCAGTACTTC
V: TRBV11-2; D: TRBD2; size: many; J: TRBJ2-5; CDR3: CASSPGLAVFPETQYF; DNA: TGTGCCAGCAGCCCGGGACTAGCGGTTTTCCCAGAGACCCAGTACTTC
V: TRBV27; D: NA; size: NA; J: TRBJ2-3; CDR3: CASSPLDGTDTQYF; DNA: TGTGCCAGCAGTCCCTTGGACGGTACAGATACGCAGTATTTT
V: TRBV12-5; D: NA; size: NA; J: TRBJ1-5; CDR3: CASGRTVYSNQPQHF; DNA: TGTGCTAGTGGTCGGACAGTATATAGCAATCAGCCCCAGCATTTT
V: TRBV4-1; D: TRBD2; size: few; J: TRBJ2-7; CDR3: CASSQGVISGSTYEQYF; DNA: TGCGCCAGCAGCCAAGGAGTTATCAGCGGGAGCACCTACGAGCAGTACTTC
V: TRBV6-1; D: NA; size: few; J: TRBJ2-2; CDR3: CATRRGGTGELFF; DNA: TGTGCCACTAGGAGGGGAGGAACCGGGGAGCTGTTTTTT